Each of the 30 T cell receptor beta chains below was sequenced from the same sample in a study of T cell repertoires in ileal Crohn's disease. The repertoire was sequenced with immunoSEQ multiplex PCR; TCRdb's copy has only in-frame clones and lacks some. The sample holds around 4,200 clones, more than 60% seen once. Specimen: ileal tissue. These receptors originate from an adult with Crohn's disease.

This sequence joins TRBV6-5 and TRBJ2-7, with D tentatively TRBD2 (5 bases). This CDR3 is 13 amino acids long. The V end lost 5 bases, the J end lost 3 bases, and 11 bases lay between the germline ends. Germline loops: CDR1 MNHEY, CDR2 SVGAGI. The CDR3 loop reads CASSPREHYEQYF. The DNA for the CDR3 is TGTGCCAGCAGTCCCCGGGAACACTACGAGCAGTACTTC.

V usage is TRBV18 and J usage is TRBJ2-7, with 8 bases matching TRBD1. The junction had 5 bases not matched to a gene; V was cut back by 2 bases and J by 5 bases. Germline CDR1 is KGHSH and CDR2 is LQKENI. This CDR3 has 14 residues. In DNA form, the CDR3 reads TGTGCCAGCTCACCAGGGACAGGTCGGAACGAGCAGTACTTC. It is translated as CASSPGTGRNEQYF.

In DNA form, the CDR3 reads TGTGCCAGCAGGGGACTAGCGGCTACCAACGAGCAGTTCTTC. Translation: CASRGLAATNEQFF. The gene calls are TRBV27 and TRBJ2-1, with 11 bases matching TRBD2. Unmatched junction bases numbered 8, after V lost 6 bases and J lost 10 bases. The CDR3 has 14 amino acids. Germline CDR1 is MNHEY and CDR2 is SMNVEV (reference sequence).

V is TRBV11-3 and J is TRBJ2-2; tentatively, D is TRBD2 (6 bases). Germline V gene data show CDR1 as SGHNT and CDR2 as YENEEA. V lost 5 bases and J lost 0, with 13 bases in between. The CDR3 covers 16 residues. CDR3 region: CASSAGLTSNTGELFF. The CDR3 DNA reads TGTGCCAGCAGCGCAGGACTAACCTCGAACACCGGGGAGCTGTTTTTT.

This clone was detected only a few times. V usage is TRBV29-1 and J usage is TRBJ2-1; 11 bases line up with TRBD2. CDR1 and CDR2 from the germline V gene are SQVTM and ANQGSEA. V lost 6 bases to trimming and J lost 8 bases; unmatched junction nucleotides: 15. This CDR3 has 16 amino acids. The DNA of the CDR3 is TGCAGCGTCCTCCCTTTCCTAGCGGGAGGTGTCGATGAGCAGTTCTTC. Protein sequence: CSVLPFLAGGVDEQFF.

The chain couples TRBV5-1 to TRBJ2-1; 11 nucleotides match TRBD2. Losses at the gene ends were 4 bases for V and 4 bases for J; bases not matched to a gene: 4. This CDR3 is 15 amino acids long. CDR1 SGHRS and CDR2 YFSETQ come from the germline V gene. This chain's CDR3 is CASSPPSGGYNEQFF. CDR3 DNA: TGCGCCAGCAGCCCCCCTAGCGGGGGGTACAATGAGCAGTTCTTC.

This sequence joins TRBV5-1 and TRBJ2-5; 7 bases are shared with TRBD2. V trimming: 0 bases; J trimming: 2 bases; junction bases outside the gene matches: 1. The V gene's germline CDR1 is SGHRS and CDR2 YFSETQ. The CDR3 length is 14 residues. CDR3 DNA: TGCGCCAGCAGCTTGGCGGGACTACAAGAGACCCAGTACTTC. It translates to CASSLAGLQETQYF.

The chain joins TRBV5-1 to TRBJ1-2; D not resolved. CDR3 length: 15 amino acids. The germline V and J ends were trimmed by 0 bases and 7 bases, with 16 bases remaining between them. Germline V lookup: CDR1 SGHRS, CDR2 YFSETQ. The CDR3 coding sequence is TGCGCCAGCAGCTTGGCCTCGGAGGGCCGGGGTGGCTACACCTTC. Amino acids: CASSLASEGRGGYTF.

The rearrangement joins TRBV29-1 to TRBJ2-7, with TRBD1 as a possible D gene (6 bases). The V end lost 4 bases, the J end lost 0 bases, and 13 bases lay between the germline ends. CDR3 length: 14 residues. CDR1 and CDR2 (germline): SQVTM, ANQGSEA. CDR3 in amino acids: CSVVGARSSYEQYF. For the CDR3, the DNA is TGCAGCGTTGTGGGGGCCAGGAGCTCCTACGAGCAGTACTTC.

The chain joins TRBV7-3 to TRBJ1-1; D gene uncertain. Trimming removed 4 bases at V and 1 base at J, with 4 bases between. CDR3 length: 12 residues. Per germline, CDR1 SGHTA and CDR2 FQGTGA. The CDR3 loop is CASSYKNTEAFF. In DNA, the CDR3 is TGTGCCAGCAGCTACAAGAACACTGAAGCTTTCTTT.

The chain uses TRBV7-9 and TRBJ2-2; maybe TRBD2 (5 bases). The CDR3 is 14 residues long. The V end was cut by 5 bases, the J end by 1 base, with 8 bases between. Germline V gene lookup returns CDR1 SEHNR and CDR2 FQNEAQ (reference sequence). This CDR3 is CASSLSGNTGELFF. CDR3 coding DNA: TGTGCCAGCAGCCTCAGCGGGAACACCGGGGAGCTGTTTTTT.

This clone was seen once. The chain couples TRBV7-8 to TRBJ1-4; D might be TRBD1 (5 bases). Germline V gene lookup returns CDR1 SGHVS and CDR2 FQNEAQ. This CDR3 has 15 residues. V gave up 5 bases and J gave up 0 bases, with 10 bases separating them. Written as DNA, the CDR3 is TGTGCCAGCAGCATCGACAGTGCAACTAATGAAAAACTGTTTTTT. Translation: CASSIDSATNEKLFF.

This sequence joins TRBV4-1 and TRBJ1-1; no reliable D call. The CDR3 length is 13 residues. V was clipped by 0 bases and J by 6 bases, with 8 bases between them. CDR1 is MGHRA and CDR2 is YSYEKL in the germline V gene. The CDR3 reads CASSQDHRSEAFF. The CDR3 DNA reads TGCGCCAGCAGCCAAGATCATCGGTCTGAAGCTTTCTTT.

The gene calls are TRBV15 and TRBJ2-7; a possible D gene is TRBD2 (7 bases). This CDR3 has 14 amino acids. The V and J ends lost 1 base and 5 bases respectively, with 12 bases between them. Germline-derived CDR1 and CDR2 are LNHNV and YYDKDF (reference sequence). The CDR3 sequence: CATSRGGGDHEQYF. Written as DNA, the CDR3 is TGTGCCACCAGCAGAGGGGGGGGCGACCACGAGCAGTACTTC.

This clone has a single count. The gene calls are TRBV2 and TRBJ2-7, with TRBD1 as a possible D gene (6 bases). With 8 bases removed from V and 2 bases from J, the gap between germline ends came to 16 bases. The CDR3 spans 14 residues. Per the germline V gene, CDR1 is SNHLY and CDR2 is FYNNEI. CDR3 loop: CASRRTETTYEQYF. The DNA for the CDR3 is TGTGCCAGCCGACGGACAGAAACAACCTACGAGCAGTACTTC.

The chain recombines TRBV7-9 with TRBJ1-1, with 9 bases aligning to TRBD1. This CDR3 region has 14 residues. Germline V gene sequence: CDR1 SEHNR, CDR2 FQNEAQ (reference sequence). V lost 5 bases and J lost 5; bases outside the gene matches: 6. The CDR3 bases are TGTGCCAGCAGCGATTCGACAGGGGGGACTGAAGCTTTCTTT. This gives the protein CASSDSTGGTEAFF.

The chain links TRBV7-8 to TRBJ2-1; D unresolved. CDR3 length: 13 residues. With 5 bases removed from V and 4 bases from J, the gap between germline ends came to 9 bases. CDR1 is SGHVS, CDR2 FQNEAQ, per germline. CDR3 protein: CASSPRRYNEQFF. DNA for the CDR3: TGTGCCAGCAGCCCCCGGCGGTACAATGAGCAGTTCTTC.

V gene TRBV2 combines with J gene TRBJ2-7, with 7 nucleotides matching TRBD2. Germline-derived CDR1 and CDR2 are SNHLY and FYNNEI. The J segment lost 5 bases and the V segment lost 1 base, leaving 8 bases of the junction unmatched. CDR3 size: 15 residues. The CDR3 loop is CASSEVLGGGDEQYF. DNA for the CDR3: TGTGCCAGCAGTGAAGTCTTGGGGGGGGGAGACGAGCAGTACTTC.

CDR3 sequence: CASSMTSGGTDTQYF. CDR3 nucleotide sequence: TGTGCCAGTAGTATGACTAGCGGGGGTACAGATACGCAGTATTTT. The rearrangement joins TRBV19 to TRBJ2-3; 12 bases line up with TRBD2. CDR1 is LNHDA and CDR2 is SQIVND in the germline V gene (reference sequence). Germline trimming cut 3 bases from V and 3 bases from J; bases unmatched to any gene: 1. The CDR3 consists of 15 residues. Together with reference TRBV19 and TRBJ2-3, the CDR3 gives the full variable domain: DGGITQSPKYLFRKEGQNVTLSCEQNLNHDAMYWYRQDPGQGLRLIYYSQIVNDFQKGDIAEGYSVSREKKESFPLTVTSAQKNPTAFYLCASSMTSGGTDTQYFGPGTRLTVL.

This chain joins TRBV2 and TRBJ1-2, with D possibly being TRBD1 (5 bases). Trimming removed 3 bases at V and 4 bases at J, with 12 bases between. The CDR3 has 14 amino acids. CDR1 and CDR2 from the germline V gene are SNHLY and FYNNEI. CDR3 nucleotides: TGTGCCAGCAGTGATAGTCGACAGCCCTATGGCTACACCTTC. It is translated as CASSDSRQPYGYTF.

Only a few counts were recorded for this clone. The chain couples TRBV11-3 to TRBJ2-2, with 15 bases matching TRBD2. CDR1 is SGHNT, CDR2 YENEEA, per germline. The CDR3 spans 18 residues. V shed 5 bases and J 8 bases; nucleotides not matched to a gene: 12. The CDR3 DNA sequence: TGTGCCAGCAGCCCAAACCCCGGACTAGCGGGGGGGTCTGGGGAGCTGTTTTTT. Its protein is CASSPNPGLAGGSGELFF.

V and J are TRBV2 and TRBJ2-5, with a possible D match to TRBD2 (6 bases). Germline V gene sequence: CDR1 SNHLY, CDR2 FYNNEI. The CDR3 has 13 residues. The V gene lost 7 bases and the J gene lost 1 base, with 10 bases spanning the gap. The CDR3: CASIGTFQETQYF. CDR3 bases: TGTGCCAGCATCGGGACTTTCCAAGAGACCCAGTACTTC.

The chain joins TRBV7-3 to TRBJ1-1; D possibly corresponds to TRBD1 (5 bases). The V end was cut by 1 base, the J end by 4 bases, with 16 bases between. The CDR3 spans 16 residues. Germline V gene lookup returns CDR1 SGHTA and CDR2 FQGTGA. CDR3 residues: CASSLMGGVAGTEAFF. The CDR3 DNA follows: TGTGCCAGCAGCTTAATGGGGGGGGTTGCGGGCACTGAAGCTTTCTTT.

The rearrangement links TRBV19 to TRBJ1-2; D is unresolved. V shed 6 bases and J shed 3 bases, with 17 bases lying between them. Germline V gives CDR1 LNHDA, CDR2 SQIVND (reference sequence). The CDR3 runs 15 residues. CDR3 amino acids: CASRMGRDGDYGYTF. CDR3 bases: TGTGCCAGTAGAATGGGGAGGGATGGAGACTATGGCTACACCTTC.

J is TRBJ1-2 and V is TRBV2; D perhaps matches TRBD1 (6 bases). Germline V gene data show CDR1 as SNHLY and CDR2 as FYNNEI. Trimming removed 3 bases at V and 11 bases at J, with 16 bases between. The CDR3 runs 13 residues. The CDR3 nucleotides are TGTGCCAGCAGTGAGGACAGCGCGTTTCGATACACCTTC. This translates into CASSEDSAFRYTF.

This chain links TRBV5-6 with TRBJ2-3, with 9 bases identical to TRBD1. The junction had 7 bases not matched to a gene; V was cut back by 4 bases and J by 7 bases. The germline CDR1 and CDR2 sequences are SGHDT and YYEEEE. The CDR3 has 14 amino acids. This chain's CDR3 is CASSPRDREYTQYF. CDR3 nucleotides: TGTGCCAGCAGCCCCCGGGACAGGGAATATACGCAGTATTTT.

The J gene is TRBJ1-2, the V gene TRBV6-5, with D possibly TRBD1 on 6 matching bases. V shed 6 bases and J shed 4 bases, with 15 bases lying between them. The germline CDR1 and CDR2 sequences are MNHEY and SVGAGI. This CDR3 is built from 14 residues. CDR3 nucleotides: TGTGCCAGCAGCCAACAGGGTTCAGGCTATGGCTACACCTTC. Translated, it gives CASSQQGSGYGYTF.

The J gene is TRBJ1-1, the V gene TRBV7-9; TRBD1 agrees at 7 bases. This CDR3 comprises 12 residues. Germline V gene data show CDR1 as SEHNR and CDR2 as FQNEAQ (reference sequence). V was clipped by 4 bases and J by 5 bases; unmatched bases: 1. CDR3 in DNA: TGTGCCAGCAGCTCAGGGGGTACTGAAGCTTTCTTT. This encodes CASSSGGTEAFF.

This clone turned up a few times. This rearrangement joins TRBV10-3 to TRBJ2-6; tentative D call: TRBD2 (5 bases). Per the germline V gene, CDR1 is ENHRY and CDR2 is SYGVKD. The CDR3 contains 16 residues. V was pared by 2 bases and J by 0 bases, with 8 bases between. The DNA for the CDR3 is TGTGCCATCAGTGAGGGGAGCAACTCTGGGGCCAACGTCCTGACTTTC. This translates into CAISEGSNSGANVLTF.

The rearrangement links TRBV25-1 to TRBJ2-7; the match to TRBD2 covers 7 bases. Looked up from germline, CDR1 is MGHDK and CDR2 is SYGVNS. This CDR3 is built from 14 residues. The junction had 6 bases not matched to a gene; V was cut back by 1 base and J by 6 bases. CDR3 nucleotides: TGTGCCAGCAGTGAATCGGGGAGGGTCAGCGAGCAGTACTTC. Its protein is CASSESGRVSEQYF.